The 22 T cell receptor beta chains below come from one sample, sequenced in a study of cytomegalovirus exposure and HLA in healthy donors. The PCR made use of 60 Vbeta and 13 Jbeta primers. Libraries were prepared by immunoSEQ multiplex PCR; TCRdb keeps only in-frame clonotypes and omits some of them. The data contain about 130,000 clones, 80% to 90% of them seen just once; the ten biggest clones take up roughly 4%. The sample was PBMCs. These TCRs come from a woman in her 40s in good health and CMV-seropositive.

This rearrangement joins TRBV19 to TRBJ2-7, with TRBD1 matching over 9 bases. This CDR3 is 14 amino acids long. Germline values: CDR1 LNHDA, CDR2 SQIVND (reference sequence). Trimming removed 7 bases from V and 3 bases from J; junction bases left unmatched: 7. As DNA, the CDR3 is TGTGCCAGTACGTCCGGGACAGGGTTCTACGAGCAGTACTTC. It is translated as CASTSGTGFYEQYF.

The J gene is TRBJ2-5, the V gene TRBV28; 8 bases fit TRBD1. The CDR3 contains 14 residues. V lost 4 bases to trimming and J lost 4 bases; unmatched junction nucleotides: 5. CDR1 is MDHEN, CDR2 SYDVKM, per germline. CDR3: CASSSGQGIETQYF. The CDR3 nucleotides read TGTGCCAGCAGTTCCGGACAGGGAATAGAGACCCAGTACTTC.

This chain uses TRBV19 with TRBJ1-1, with 9 nucleotides matching TRBD1. This CDR3 spans 13 amino acids. Germline V gene lookup returns CDR1 LNHDA and CDR2 SQIVND (reference sequence). V lost 4 bases, J lost 5 bases, and 2 bases stayed unmatched. The CDR3 here is CASSRQGETEAFF. The DNA for the CDR3 is TGTGCCAGTAGTAGACAGGGGGAGACTGAAGCTTTCTTT.

The chain uses TRBV6-5 and TRBJ2-4, with 7 bases lining up with TRBD1. The CDR3 contains 13 residues. Losses at the gene ends were 5 bases for V and 4 bases for J; bases not matched to a gene: 2. CDR1 MNHEY and CDR2 SVGAGI come from the germline V gene. The CDR3 reads CASSPGQKNIQYF. The CDR3 DNA sequence: TGTGCCAGCAGTCCGGGACAGAAAAACATTCAGTACTTC.

V gene TRBV10-3 combines with J gene TRBJ1-3; no clear D. The length of the CDR3 is 13 residues. V was cut by 7 bases and J by 0 bases, with 7 bases left in between. Germline CDR1 ENHRY, CDR2 SYGVKD. CDR3 amino acids: CAIIGSSGNTIYF. The CDR3 nucleotides read TGTGCCATCATCGGGAGCTCTGGAAACACCATATATTTT.

This rearrangement joins TRBV7-9 to TRBJ2-1; TRBD2 matches 7 bases. The CDR3 runs to 17 residues. Looked up from germline, CDR1 is SEHNR and CDR2 is FQNEAQ (reference sequence). The trim removed 7 bases at V and 4 bases at J, leaving 16 bases unmatched. The CDR3 DNA reads TGTGCCAGCACCTCCAGCGCTGGGGGGGAGGGTTACAATGAGCAGTTCTTC. Encoded protein: CASTSSAGGEGYNEQFF.

The chain couples TRBV5-4 to TRBJ2-1; D is perhaps TRBD2 (5 bases). Per germline, CDR1 SGHNT and CDR2 YYREEE (reference sequence). The CDR3 is 14 residues long. Trimming pared 4 bases from V and 5 bases from J, leaving 13 bases between. CDR3 protein: CASSQDLEDNEQFF. DNA of the CDR3: TGTGCCAGCAGCCAGGACTTGGAAGACAATGAGCAGTTCTTC.

The chain carries TRBV9 and TRBJ2-1; 7 bases map to TRBD1. With V trimmed by 4 bases and J by 3 bases, 7 bases remained unmatched. Germline CDR1 SGDLS, CDR2 YYNGEE. The CDR3 spans 15 residues. The CDR3: CASSLGQTNYNEQFF. The DNA for the CDR3 is TGTGCCAGCAGCTTGGGACAGACTAACTACAATGAGCAGTTCTTC.

The chain carries TRBV5-1 and TRBJ2-1, with a tentative D call TRBD2 (6 bases). The CDR3 has 15 residues. The germline CDR1 and CDR2 sequences are SGHRS and YFSETQ. Trimming cost V 1 base and J 9 bases, with 17 bases left between them. The CDR3: CASSLLLVTGGEQFF. For the CDR3, the DNA is TGCGCCAGCAGCTTGCTCCTAGTCACCGGGGGTGAGCAGTTCTTC.

This clone has a handful of counts. V gene TRBV6-5 combines with J gene TRBJ2-1, with 9 bases lining up with TRBD1. Germline trimming cut 5 bases from V and 5 bases from J; bases unmatched to any gene: 7. Germline CDR1 and CDR2: MNHEY and SVGAGI. The CDR3 runs to 15 residues. The DNA for the CDR3 is TGTGCCAGCAGTCTCCGGGACAGGGCTCACAATGAGCAGTTCTTC. Translating it yields CASSLRDRAHNEQFF.

Only a few counts were recorded for this clone. The chain combines TRBV6-5 with TRBJ1-1; no clear D. Trimming shortened V by 8 bases and J by 5 bases, and 12 bases separated the two germline ends. The CDR3 has 12 amino acids. The germline CDR1 and CDR2 sequences are MNHEY and SVGAGI. CDR3 DNA sequence: TGTGCCAGCTTCCGGGTTGGAACTGAAGCTTTCTTT. This encodes CASFRVGTEAFF.

This chain links TRBV7-3 with TRBJ2-5, with TRBD2 matching 11 bases. The CDR3 sequence is 19 residues long. V was pared by 0 bases and J by 0 bases, with 9 bases of the junction left unmatched. The germline gives CDR1 SGHTA, CDR2 FQGTGA. Here the CDR3 reads CASSLTQTSGRLYQETQYF. The CDR3 region has the DNA TGTGCCAGCAGCTTAACTCAAACTAGCGGGAGACTGTACCAAGAGACCCAGTACTTC.

Only a few counts were recorded for this clone. This chain uses TRBV13 with TRBJ2-1; D is possibly TRBD2 (6 bases). The CDR3 has 17 amino acids. The V and J ends lost 4 bases and 7 bases respectively, with 23 bases between them. Germline V CDR1 and CDR2: PRHDT, FYEKMQ (reference sequence). CDR3 sequence reads: CASSSSHSGSLWNEQFF. The CDR3 coding sequence is TGTGCCAGCAGCTCCTCACACTCCGGGAGTCTATGGAATGAGCAGTTCTTC.

The chain couples TRBV2 to TRBJ1-2; possibly TRBD1 for D (6 bases). The CDR3 consists of 17 residues. CDR1 SNHLY and CDR2 FYNNEI come from the germline V gene. The V end lost 7 bases, the J end lost 1 base, and 22 bases lay between the germline ends. Here the CDR3 reads CASITGRSDSLNYGYTF. The CDR3 nucleotides are TGTGCCAGCATTACAGGGCGATCGGACAGCCTTAACTATGGCTACACCTTC.

This clone appeared once. The genes are TRBV19 and TRBJ1-3, with D perhaps TRBD1 (5 bases). The CDR3 is 16 residues long. Germline-derived CDR1 and CDR2 are LNHDA and SQIVND (reference sequence). Trimming shortened V by 4 bases and J by 0 bases, and 13 bases separated the two germline ends. CDR3 in amino acids: CASSTSGLVSGNTIYF. CDR3 coding DNA: TGTGCCAGTAGTACCTCGGGACTCGTCTCTGGAAACACCATATATTTT.

The gene calls are TRBV6-6 and TRBJ2-1; 7 bases align to TRBD1. The CDR3 extends over 15 amino acids. CDR1 and CDR2 from the germline V gene are MNHNY and SVGAGI (reference sequence). The ends lost 6 bases at V and 7 bases at J; junction bases unmatched: 12. The CDR3 nucleotides are TGTGCCAGCAGGCCTGACAGGGTTCGGAGAAATGAGCAGTTCTTC. Encoded protein: CASRPDRVRRNEQFF.

The J gene is TRBJ2-5, the V gene TRBV30; D is possibly TRBD2 (6 bases). The CDR3 is made up of 10 amino acids. V dropped 3 bases and J dropped 11 bases, with 10 bases sitting between them. In germline, CDR1 is GTSNPN, CDR2 SVGIG (reference sequence). The DNA for the CDR3 is TGTGCCTGGAGCGGGGGAGCGCAGTACTTC. It specifies CAWSGGAQYF.

This chain uses TRBV30 with TRBJ2-7; 8 nucleotides align to TRBD1. The CDR3 is 12 amino acids. Per germline, CDR1 GTSNPN and CDR2 SVGIG (reference sequence). With V trimmed by 3 bases and J by 2 bases, 0 bases remained unmatched. DNA of the CDR3: TGTGCCTGGAGGGACAGGGCCTACGAGCAGTACTTC. Translating it yields CAWRDRAYEQYF.

V usage is TRBV6-4 and J usage is TRBJ2-2, with D maybe TRBD1 (5 bases). Trimming took 2 bases from V and 4 from J, leaving 11 bases between them. CDR3 size: 15 residues. CDR1 and CDR2 (germline): MRHNA, SNTAGT. The CDR3: CASSDSRTSTGELFF. CDR3 nucleotides: TGTGCCAGCAGTGACAGTCGGACAAGCACCGGGGAGCTGTTTTTT.

The chain is built from TRBV11-2 and TRBJ2-3; 10 positions match TRBD1. Germline CDR1 is SGHAT and CDR2 is FQNNGV. This CDR3 is built from 14 residues. J was trimmed by 6 bases and V by 5 bases; bases with no gene match: 5. CDR3 coding DNA: TGTGCCAGCAGCGTAGGACAGGGGGACGATACGCAGTATTTT. This codes for CASSVGQGDDTQYF.

This chain connects TRBV7-2 to TRBJ1-5; possibly TRBD1 for D (6 bases). V was cut by 1 base and J by 6 bases, with 19 bases left in between. The CDR3 sequence is 17 residues long. CDR1 is SGHTA, CDR2 FQGNSA, per germline. CDR3 in amino acids: CASSLGRGGGRGQPQHF. The CDR3 DNA follows: TGTGCCAGCAGCTTAGGACGCGGCGGGGGGCGGGGTCAGCCCCAGCATTTT. Based on the CDR3 plus reference TRBV7-2 and TRBJ1-5, the full variable domain is GAGVSQSPSNKVTEKGKDVELRCDPISGHTALYWYRQSLGQGLEFLIYFQGNSAPDKSGLPSDRFSAERTGGSVSTLTIQRTQQEDSAVYLCASSLGRGGGRGQPQHFGDGTRLSIL.

On this clone itself: The same CDR3 is also encoded by other DNA sequences in this sample. The CDR3 DNA reads as TGCGCCAGCAGCCATAGGCGAGGGTTGAACACTGAAGCTTTCTTT. Protein: CASSHRRGLNTEAFF. The chain is built from TRBV4-1 and TRBJ1-1; D ambiguous. The germline V and J ends were trimmed by 3 bases and 0 bases, with 11 bases remaining between them. Germline lookup yields CDR1 MGHRA and CDR2 YSYEKL. The CDR3 contains 15 residues.